This TCR beta chain was found in a study of regulatory T cells in long-lasting Graves disease. Study-level information: Graves' cases, newly diagnosed, had used antithyroid drugs under 3 months.

This clonotype was detected only a few times. Its specificity is not known. Lacking the conserved final phenylalanine or tryptophan, this CDR3 likely reflects a read error. It is unclear where the CDR3 begins or ends on the DNA, so no DNA is shown, and the CDR3 is as TCRdb lists it. Study observations and caveats: Favoring TRBV28, TRBJ1-2 and TRBJ2-5 was a feature seen in persistent disease.

Both iRepertoire HTBI primers and Arm-PCR of CDR3 regions were used to build the TCR beta libraries. TCRdb recomputed calls from the multiplex PCR reads with MiXCR, one row per CDR3 protein. The sample includes around 320,000 distinct CDR3 sequences, 16% of them seen just once. Regarding time point: newly diagnosed GD, antithyroid drugs for less than 3 months. PBMCs provided the RNA from which the TCR library was made. In germline, CDR1 is SEHNR, CDR2 FQNEAQ (reference sequence). The CDR3 length equals 14 residues, ends included. The data were also submitted as part of a second study, on T cells in Graves' hyperthyroidism and ophthalmopathy. That source notes: Each diagnosis drew on symptoms, thyroxine, TRAb, thyroid ultrasound and orbital computed tomography findings. A first-round RT-PCR of the TCR CDR3 used the HTBI primer set.

The TCR sequence derives from a man aged 40-55 years with Graves disease. The chain recombines TRBV7-9 with TRBJ1-3; the tabulated D call, TRBD1, remains unverified against the DNA. Sample: peripheral blood mononuclear cells (PBMCs), taken at new diagnosis, from a patient treated with antithyroid drugs. CDR3 in amino acids: CASSFDRPATIPLP.